This passage covers 28 T cell receptor beta chains from one sample sequenced in a study of blood T cell repertoires in COVID-19 (dated by TCRdb to about 2020). The protocol used for the library was the immunoSEQ multiplex PCR assay. What TCRdb holds here is the immuneACCESS table cut down to in-frame rearrangements. Part of the clones is not present; checked against another copy, under half of the missing clones reflect an unresolved V gene, and the others are unexplained. The sample table holds about 220,000 clones, of which around four fifths were seen once. The leading ten clones occupy 15% to 20% of the sample. Material: peripheral blood. The receptors shown here come from a man aged 30 to 39 with active or convalescent COVID-19.

This clone appeared a few times. This chain links TRBV10-2 with TRBJ1-2, with 9 bases matching TRBD1. This CDR3 is built from 18 residues. J was trimmed by 3 bases and V by 6 bases; bases with no gene match: 17. CDR1 and CDR2 (germline): WSHSY, SAAADI. The CDR3 spells CASRETGTGRIVDYGYTF. CDR3 in DNA: TGCGCCAGCAGGGAGACCGGGACAGGGAGAATCGTTGACTATGGCTACACCTTC.

The V call is TRBV4-1, the J call TRBJ1-2, with 9 bases aligning to TRBD1. Germline V gives CDR1 MGHRA, CDR2 YSYEKL. The CDR3 is made up of 14 amino acids. The V gene end was trimmed by 2 bases and the J gene end by 8 bases; junction bases not matched to a gene: 6. For the CDR3, the DNA is TGCGCCAGCAGCCAAAGTCGACAGGGGGGAGGCTACACCTTC. Its protein product is CASSQSRQGGGYTF.

This sequence joins TRBV24-1 and TRBJ1-2; D is possibly TRBD1 (5 bases). The CDR3 has 11 residues. With 6 bases removed from V and 8 bases from J, the gap between germline ends came to 9 bases. Germline V gene lookup returns CDR1 KGHDR and CDR2 SFDVKD. The CDR3 DNA is TGTGCCACCAGTAAGGGGATCGGCTACACCTTC. It translates to CATSKGIGYTF.

This chain links TRBV4-3 with TRBJ1-3; perhaps TRBD1 as D (5 bases). The germline V and J ends were trimmed by 3 bases and 3 bases, with 18 bases remaining between them. The length of the CDR3 is 17 residues. Germline CDR1 LGHNA, CDR2 YSLEER. The CDR3 DNA is TGCGCCAGCAGCCAGGGGGGGGATCGGAGGGTTGGAAACACCATATATTTT. Amino acids: CASSQGGDRRVGNTIYF.

The gene calls are TRBV9 and TRBJ2-2; 11 nucleotides align to TRBD2. This CDR3 is 16 amino acids long. J was trimmed by 4 bases and V by 2 bases; bases with no gene match: 4. CDR1 is SGDLS, CDR2 YYNGEE, per germline. The CDR3 region has the DNA TGTGCCAGCAGCGTTCCAGGGACTAGCGGCACCGGGGAGCTGTTTTTT. Amino acid sequence: CASSVPGTSGTGELFF.

The chain has TRBV11-3 and TRBJ2-1, with 11 positions matching TRBD1. V lost 0 bases, J lost 6 bases, and 4 bases stayed unmatched. The CDR3 covers 16 residues. Germline V CDR1 and CDR2: SGHNT, YENEEA. In DNA form, the CDR3 reads TGTGCCAGCAGCTTAGATTCCGGGACAGGGGGCAATGAGCAGTTCTTC. Its protein product is CASSLDSGTGGNEQFF.

The rearrangement uses TRBV3-1 (or the pseudogene TRBV3-2) and TRBJ2-1, with 10 bases matching TRBD2. Germline loops: CDR1 LGHDT, CDR2 YNNKEL (reference sequence). CDR3 length: 18 amino acids. V lost 4 bases to trimming and J lost 8 bases; unmatched junction nucleotides: 17. This CDR3 is CASSPGVSGGPRVHEQFF. Here the CDR3 DNA reads TGTGCCAGCAGCCCCGGCGTTAGCGGGGGGCCAAGGGTCCATGAGCAGTTCTTC.

The rearrangement links TRBV4-2 to TRBJ2-7; 7 bases fit TRBD2. The germline V gene encodes CDR1 LGHNA and CDR2 YNFKEQ. The CDR3 is 19 residues long. With 4 bases clipped from V and 2 bases from J, the junction kept 20 bases outside the gene matches. Here the CDR3 DNA reads TGTGCCAGCAGCCCCCCCTGGGTGGGCCGGGACTACCTTACCTACGAGCAGTACTTC. It translates to CASSPPWVGRDYLTYEQYF.

The CDR3 sequence: CASNRGGDIQYF. The CDR3 coding sequence is TGTGCCAGTAACCGCGGGGGGGACATTCAGTACTTC. This chain uses TRBV19 with TRBJ2-4; 9 bases match TRBD2. The CDR3 is 12 residues long. With 7 bases clipped from V and 8 bases from J, the junction kept 3 bases outside the gene matches. Germline V gives CDR1 LNHDA, CDR2 SQIVND (reference sequence).

This clone occurred a few times. The chain has TRBV10-1 and TRBJ2-2; TRBD2 might be the D (7 bases). V dropped 3 bases and J dropped 6 bases, with 11 bases sitting between them. CDR3 size: 14 residues. The V gene's germline CDR1 is WNHNN and CDR2 SYGVQD (reference sequence). This CDR3 reads CASSDRGAAGELFF. The CDR3 DNA reads TGCGCCAGCAGTGACCGGGGGGCGGCCGGGGAGCTGTTTTTT.

V and J are TRBV28 and TRBJ2-7, with D perhaps TRBD2 (5 bases). V was shortened by 5 bases and J by 5 bases, with 22 bases between the two germline ends. The CDR3 sequence is 16 residues long. Germline assignment: CDR1 MDHEN and CDR2 SYDVKM. CDR3 sequence reads: CASSPSEGLGNHEQYF. The DNA for the CDR3 is TGTGCCAGCAGTCCCTCAGAAGGACTGGGCAACCACGAGCAGTACTTC.

The chain combines TRBV5-4 with TRBJ1-6; 7 positions match TRBD1. This CDR3 is built from 15 residues. The V and J ends lost 4 bases and 9 bases, in that order; junction bases with no gene match: 10. CDR1 and CDR2 from the germline V gene are SGHNT and YYREEE (reference sequence). CDR3 nucleotides: TGTGCCAGCAGCCAGAACAGGGGAGTAGGTTCACCCCTCCACTTT. Its translation is CASSQNRGVGSPLHF.

Comment on this clone: One end of the junction does not line up with germline, which may come from a read error. The chain links TRBV6-2 or TRBV6-3 to TRBJ1-1; TRBD1 aligns across 11 bases. The CDR3 is 12 amino acids. From germline, CDR1 is MNHEY and CDR2 SVGEGT. The CDR3 loop is CASSYGQGAVLF. CDR3 sequence (DNA): TGTGCCAGCAGTTACGGACAGGGGGCTGTTTTATTT.

The chain joins TRBV4-3 to TRBJ2-6; D perhaps matches TRBD2 (6 bases). The germline V and J ends were trimmed by 1 base and 0 bases, with 13 bases remaining between them. In germline, CDR1 is LGHNA, CDR2 YSLEER. The CDR3 runs to 18 residues. Written as DNA, the CDR3 is TGCGCCAGCAGCCAAGGCGTGTTGGAGGGCTCTGGGGCCAACGTCCTGACTTTC. This translates into CASSQGVLEGSGANVLTF.

The chain links TRBV9 to TRBJ1-2; a possible D gene is TRBD1 (6 bases). Germline lookup yields CDR1 SGDLS and CDR2 YYNGEE. Trimming stripped 10 bases from V and 0 bases from J, with 16 bases between. The CDR3 runs to 14 residues. CDR3 bases: TGTGCCCCTTCCGGACAGACGCCTAACTATGGCTACACCTTC. Translated: CAPSGQTPNYGYTF.

V gene TRBV9 combines with J gene TRBJ2-7, with 7 bases matching TRBD2. Germline CDR1 reads SGDLS; CDR2 reads YYNGEE. The CDR3 runs 14 residues. J gave up 7 bases and V 4 bases, and 11 bases lay outside the gene matches. The CDR3 is CASSLSGILGEQYF. In DNA, the CDR3 is TGTGCCAGCAGCCTGAGCGGGATCTTGGGAGAGCAGTACTTC.

The chain links TRBV5-6 to TRBJ2-1; 7 bases match TRBD1. There are 16 residues in the CDR3. The germline V gene has CDR1 SGHDT and CDR2 YYEEEE. V gave up 3 bases and J gave up 0 bases; unmatched junction bases: 6. CDR3 sequence reads: CASSSWTGFSYNEQFF. In nucleotides, the CDR3 is TGTGCCAGCAGCTCCTGGACAGGCTTCTCCTACAATGAGCAGTTCTTC.

V gene TRBV6-5 combines with J gene TRBJ1-1; TRBD1 matches at 10 bases. The CDR3 extends over 15 amino acids. Per germline, CDR1 MNHEY and CDR2 SVGAGI. The J segment lost 5 bases and the V segment lost 6 bases, leaving 9 bases of the junction unmatched. The CDR3 coding sequence is TGTGCCAGCAGAACGCTGACAGGGGGCGCGACTGAAGCTTTCTTT. Its protein product is CASRTLTGGATEAFF.

The rearrangement links TRBV30 to TRBJ1-5; TRBD1 might be the D (5 bases). The V end was cut by 4 bases, the J end by 8 bases, with 15 bases between. The CDR3 is made up of 13 amino acids. CDR1 and CDR2 from the germline V gene are GTSNPN and SVGIG (reference sequence). The CDR3 loop reads CAWTTQGREPQHF. The CDR3 DNA reads TGTGCCTGGACAACCCAGGGTCGTGAGCCCCAGCATTTT.

The rearrangement links TRBV2 to TRBJ2-2; 14 nucleotides align to TRBD2. This CDR3 spans 20 amino acids. The V gene's germline CDR1 is SNHLY and CDR2 FYNNEI. With 8 bases clipped from V and 7 bases from J, the junction kept 21 bases outside the gene matches. The CDR3 DNA reads TGTGCCAGCGACCCCCAGGGACTAGCGGGAGTCAGTTTCAGGTTCGGGGAGCTGTTTTTT. Translated, it gives CASDPQGLAGVSFRFGELFF.

The chain links TRBV4-1 to TRBJ2-1; D not certain. The V end was cut by 6 bases, the J end by 5 bases, with 17 bases between. Germline V gene data show CDR1 as MGHRA and CDR2 as YSYEKL. This CDR3 is 15 amino acids long. The CDR3 DNA reads as TGCGCCAGCAGTCCACAGAATTCCGCCCACAATGAGCAGTTCTTC. Translation gives CASSPQNSAHNEQFF.

This chain joins TRBV6-2 or TRBV6-3 and TRBJ2-7; D ambiguous. CDR1 and CDR2 from the germline V gene are MNHEY and SVGEGT. Trimming removed 4 bases at V and 2 bases at J, with 9 bases between. This CDR3 contains 13 residues. Here the CDR3 DNA reads TGTGCCAGCAGTTTTGGGCCCACCTACGAGCAGTACTTC. Translating it yields CASSFGPTYEQYF.

The V gene is TRBV3-1 (or the pseudogene TRBV3-2), the J gene TRBJ2-5; 10 bases align to TRBD1. This CDR3 is built from 16 residues. V trimming: 7 bases; J trimming: 2 bases; junction bases outside the gene matches: 10. Per germline, CDR1 LGHDT and CDR2 YNNKEL (reference sequence). DNA for the CDR3: TGTGCCAGCAACCTGGACAGGGGGAAGGGTCAAGAGACCCAGTACTTC. Encoded protein: CASNLDRGKGQETQYF.

The CDR3 bases are TGTGCCAGCAGCTTGGGCCAGGCTAGCAATCAGCCCCAGCATTTT. This translates into CASSLGQASNQPQHF. This sequence joins TRBV5-6 and TRBJ1-5; D not resolved. This CDR3 is 15 amino acids long. Germline lookup yields CDR1 SGHDT and CDR2 YYEEEE. Trimming shortened V by 0 bases and J by 0 bases, and 7 bases separated the two germline ends.

This clone was counted once. V usage is TRBV9 and J usage is TRBJ2-2; 8 nucleotides line up with TRBD2. V lost 2 bases, J lost 1 base, and 7 bases stayed unmatched. This CDR3 is 17 amino acids long. CDR1 and CDR2 (germline): SGDLS, YYNGEE. CDR3 in amino acids: CASSVSGRGGNTGELFF. In DNA, the CDR3 is TGTGCCAGCAGCGTGTCCGGGAGGGGAGGGAACACCGGGGAGCTGTTTTTT.

V gene TRBV7-2 combines with J gene TRBJ1-4; D remains unclear. The CDR3 contains 15 residues. Germline V gene data show CDR1 as SGHTA and CDR2 as FQGNSA. Trimming stripped 5 bases from V and 3 bases from J, with 13 bases between. The CDR3 DNA reads TGTGCCAGCAGCCCAGTGTCGGCGGCTAATGAAAAACTGTTTTTT. It translates to CASSPVSAANEKLFF.

The chain has TRBV20-1 and TRBJ1-1; tentative D call: TRBD1 (5 bases). V was cut by 5 bases and J by 7 bases, with 8 bases left in between. The CDR3 is 10 residues long. Germline V lookup: CDR1 DFQATT, CDR2 SNEGSKA (reference sequence). CDR3 coding DNA: TGCAGTGCTTCTGACAGTGAAGCTTTCTTT. Amino acids: CSASDSEAFF.

The V gene is TRBV9, the J gene TRBJ1-1; maybe TRBD1 (5 bases). CDR1 and CDR2 (germline): SGDLS, YYNGEE. Trimming left V 0 bases short and J 4 bases short, with 19 bases between. The CDR3 length is 17 residues. CDR3 loop: CASSVGQRTTRGTEAFF. The CDR3 DNA reads as TGTGCCAGCAGCGTAGGTCAAAGGACAACCCGAGGCACTGAAGCTTTCTTT.